This TCR beta chain was sequenced in a study of blood T cell repertoires in COVID-19. The wider study: The analysed material was cDNA or gDNA that came from T cells, B-cell-depleted T cells, or PBMCs.

Repertoires were generated with immunoSEQ multiplex PCR, while TCRdb's copy carries only in-frame clones and drops some. The table has approximately 320,000 clones, approximately 89% seen once. CDR3 length equals 15 residues. From germline, CDR1 is SGHRS and CDR2 YFSETQ. J was trimmed by 1 base and V by 3 bases; bases with no gene match: 5. In its sample, this clone was seen a few times. Material for sequencing was peripheral blood. The sequence was obtained from a woman in her 30s with COVID-19, enrolled during active disease. The rearrangement links TRBV5-1 to TRBJ1-1, with 8 nucleotides matching TRBD1. CDR3 protein: CASSSYRGTNTEAFF. CDR3 nucleotides: TGCGCCAGCAGCTCATACAGGGGGACGAACACTGAAGCTTTCTTT.